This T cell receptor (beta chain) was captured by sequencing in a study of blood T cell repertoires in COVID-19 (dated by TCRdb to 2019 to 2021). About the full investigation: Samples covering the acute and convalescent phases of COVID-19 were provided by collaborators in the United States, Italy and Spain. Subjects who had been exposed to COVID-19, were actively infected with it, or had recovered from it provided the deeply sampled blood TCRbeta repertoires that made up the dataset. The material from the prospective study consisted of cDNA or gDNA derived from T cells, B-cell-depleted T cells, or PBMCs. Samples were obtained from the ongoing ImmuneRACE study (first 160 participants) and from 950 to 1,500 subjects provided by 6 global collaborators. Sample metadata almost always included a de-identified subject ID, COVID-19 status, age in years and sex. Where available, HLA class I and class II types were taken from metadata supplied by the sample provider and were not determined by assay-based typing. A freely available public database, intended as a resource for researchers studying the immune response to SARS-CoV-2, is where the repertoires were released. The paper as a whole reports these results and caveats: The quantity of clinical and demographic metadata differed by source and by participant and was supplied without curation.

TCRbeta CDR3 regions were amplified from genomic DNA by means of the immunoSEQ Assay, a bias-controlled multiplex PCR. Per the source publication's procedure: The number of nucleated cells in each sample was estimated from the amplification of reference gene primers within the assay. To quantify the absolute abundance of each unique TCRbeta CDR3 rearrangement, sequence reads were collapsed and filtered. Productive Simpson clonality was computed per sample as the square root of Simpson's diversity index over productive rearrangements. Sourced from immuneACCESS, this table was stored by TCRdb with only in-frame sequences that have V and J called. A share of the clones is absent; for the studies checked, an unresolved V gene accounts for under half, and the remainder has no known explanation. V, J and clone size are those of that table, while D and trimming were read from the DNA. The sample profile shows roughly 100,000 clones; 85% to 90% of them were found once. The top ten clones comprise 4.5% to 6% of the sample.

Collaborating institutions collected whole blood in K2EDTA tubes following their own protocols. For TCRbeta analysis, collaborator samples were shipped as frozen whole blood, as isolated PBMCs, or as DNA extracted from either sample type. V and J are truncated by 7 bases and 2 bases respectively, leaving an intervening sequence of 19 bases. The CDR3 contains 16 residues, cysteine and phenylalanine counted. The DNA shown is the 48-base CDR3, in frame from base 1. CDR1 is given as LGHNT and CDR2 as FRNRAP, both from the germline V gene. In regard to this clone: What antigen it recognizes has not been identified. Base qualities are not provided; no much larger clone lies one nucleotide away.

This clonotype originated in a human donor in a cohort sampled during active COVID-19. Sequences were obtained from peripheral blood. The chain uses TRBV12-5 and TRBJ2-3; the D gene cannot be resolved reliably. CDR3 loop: CASVSQTHIPTDTQYF. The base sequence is TGTGCTAGTGTCTCCCAGACACACATACCCACAGATACGCAGTATTTT.